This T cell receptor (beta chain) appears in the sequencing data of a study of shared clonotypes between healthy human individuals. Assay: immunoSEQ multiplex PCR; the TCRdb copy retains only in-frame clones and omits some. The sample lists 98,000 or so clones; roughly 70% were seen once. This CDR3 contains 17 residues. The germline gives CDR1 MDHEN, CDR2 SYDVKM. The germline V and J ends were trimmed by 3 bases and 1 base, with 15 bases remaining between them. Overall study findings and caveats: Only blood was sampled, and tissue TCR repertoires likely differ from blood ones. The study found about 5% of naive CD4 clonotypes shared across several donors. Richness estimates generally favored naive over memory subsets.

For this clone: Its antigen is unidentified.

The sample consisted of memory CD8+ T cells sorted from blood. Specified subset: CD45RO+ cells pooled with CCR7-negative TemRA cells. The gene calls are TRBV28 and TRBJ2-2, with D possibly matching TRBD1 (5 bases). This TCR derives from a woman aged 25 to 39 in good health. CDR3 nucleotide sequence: TGTGCCAGCAGTTTGGGTCAGGGAAATTGGAACACCGGGGAGCTGTTTTTT. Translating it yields CASSLGQGNWNTGELFF.